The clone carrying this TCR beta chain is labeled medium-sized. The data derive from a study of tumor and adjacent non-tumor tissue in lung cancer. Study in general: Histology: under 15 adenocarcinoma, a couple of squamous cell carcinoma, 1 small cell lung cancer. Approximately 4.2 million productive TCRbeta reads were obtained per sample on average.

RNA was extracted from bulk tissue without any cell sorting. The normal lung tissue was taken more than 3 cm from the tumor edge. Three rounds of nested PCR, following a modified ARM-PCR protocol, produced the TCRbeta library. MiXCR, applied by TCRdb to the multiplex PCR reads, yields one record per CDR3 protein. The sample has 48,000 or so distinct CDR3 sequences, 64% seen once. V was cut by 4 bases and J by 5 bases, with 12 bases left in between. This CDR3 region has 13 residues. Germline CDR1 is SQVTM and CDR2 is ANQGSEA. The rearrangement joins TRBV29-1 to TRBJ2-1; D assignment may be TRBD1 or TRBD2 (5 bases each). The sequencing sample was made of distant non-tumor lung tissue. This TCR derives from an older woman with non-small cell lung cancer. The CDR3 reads CSVAGTVNNEQFF. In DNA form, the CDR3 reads TGCAGCGTTGCCGGGACGGTAAACAATGAGCAGTTCTTC.